The 21 T cell receptor beta chains in this list originate from one sample, sequenced in a study of long-term antiretroviral therapy in people with HIV. The authors ran the immunoSEQ assay, v3.0, at survey level. This table comes from immunoSEQ multiplex PCR, and its TCRdb copy is limited to in-frame clones, with some not included. Of 15,000 to 20,000 clones listed, 80% to 90% are singletons. The sample here was unsorted PBMCs, taken 4.2 years after starting antiretroviral therapy. The source is a man aged 50-59 years with HIV.

This sequence joins TRBV29-1 and TRBJ2-1, with 8 bases that match TRBD1. The CDR3 sequence is 14 residues long. CDR1 and CDR2 (germline): SQVTM, ANQGSEA. With V trimmed by 2 bases and J by 8 bases, 8 bases remained unmatched. CDR3 nucleotide sequence: TGCAGCGTTGAAAAGGCAGGGGGCGCCGATGAGCAGTTCTTC. Its translation: CSVEKAGGADEQFF.

In the case of this clone: This sample includes further DNA sequences coding for the same CDR3. CDR3 loop: CASSSDRGPYEQYF. The DNA of the CDR3 is TGTGCCAGCAGTTCCGATAGGGGGCCATACGAGCAGTACTTC. The rearrangement uses TRBV6-6 and TRBJ2-7, with 7 positions matching TRBD1. The V segment lost 4 bases and the J segment 4 bases; nucleotides outside the gene matches: 7. Germline lookup yields CDR1 MNHNY and CDR2 SVGAGI (reference sequence). The CDR3 extends over 14 amino acids.

The gene calls are TRBV19 and TRBJ2-1; D may be TRBD1 (6 bases). There are 15 residues in the CDR3. Trimming shortened V by 6 bases and J by 0 bases, and 12 bases separated the two germline ends. Germline V gene sequence: CDR1 LNHDA, CDR2 SQIVND (reference sequence). CDR3: CASRLDSSSYNEQFF. CDR3 DNA sequence: TGTGCCAGTAGGTTGGACAGTAGCTCCTACAATGAGCAGTTCTTC.

The V and J genes are TRBV5-4 and TRBJ2-5, with 14 bases matching TRBD2. Germline assignment: CDR1 SGHNT and CDR2 YYREEE (reference sequence). The CDR3 spans 18 residues. Germline trimming cut 3 bases from V and 2 bases from J; bases unmatched to any gene: 9. DNA of the CDR3: TGTGCCAGCAGCTCAACCGGGACTAGCGGGGGAGATCAAGAGACCCAGTACTTC. The encoded protein is CASSSTGTSGGDQETQYF.

This rearrangement joins TRBV5-1 to TRBJ2-6, with TRBD2 matching 8 bases. The CDR3 has 16 residues. V shed 2 bases and J 4 bases; nucleotides not matched to a gene: 5. Looked up from germline, CDR1 is SGHRS and CDR2 is YFSETQ. The CDR3 DNA reads TGCGCCAGCAGCTTTACTAGCGGTGCCGGGGCCAACGTCCTGACTTTC. This codes for CASSFTSGAGANVLTF.

The chain employs TRBV13 and TRBJ2-3, with 9 bases that match TRBD1. The CDR3 runs to 12 residues. V shed 5 bases and J 13 bases; nucleotides not matched to a gene: 7. Germline CDR1 is PRHDT and CDR2 is FYEKMQ (reference sequence). CDR3 sequence reads: CASSPGTGREYF. DNA of the CDR3: TGTGCCAGCAGCCCCGGGACAGGGAGAGAGTATTTT.

On this clone: At one of its ends the junction is not consistent with the germline gene, which may arise from a read error. V and J are TRBV6-1 and TRBJ1-3; no firm D call. CDR3 length equals 15 residues. CDR1 and CDR2 from the germline V gene are MNHNS and SASEGT. DNA for the CDR3: TGTGCCAGCAGTGAAGGAAGGGTCTCTGAAAACACCATATATTTT. This gives the protein CASSEGRVSENTIYF.

The chain carries TRBV4-3 and TRBJ2-1, with 7 bases matching TRBD2. Germline CDR1 reads LGHNA; CDR2 reads YSLEER. J was trimmed by 8 bases and V by 1 base; bases with no gene match: 8. This CDR3 comprises 15 residues. This chain's CDR3 is CASSQGTRAAYEQFF. The CDR3 bases are TGCGCCAGCAGCCAAGGGACTAGGGCGGCTTATGAGCAGTTCTTC.

V usage is TRBV19 and J usage is TRBJ2-2, with no clear D. CDR1 and CDR2 (germline): LNHDA, SQIVND (reference sequence). V lost 3 bases to trimming and J lost 7 bases, with 18 bases between them. The CDR3 covers 16 residues. CDR3 in DNA: TGTGCCAGTAGTATCGCCTCTGTTCTTTCGGACGGGGAGCTGTTTTTT. It codes for CASSIASVLSDGELFF.

This clone rates as medium-sized. The CDR3 nucleotides read TGCGCCAGCAGCCAAGAGGCCCAGAGCTCCTACAATGAGCAGTTCTTC. As protein: CASSQEAQSSYNEQFF. The gene calls are TRBV4-1 and TRBJ2-1; D gene unclear. Trimming stripped 0 bases from V and 0 bases from J, with 9 bases between. This CDR3 is 16 amino acids long. Germline lookup yields CDR1 MGHRA and CDR2 YSYEKL.

J is TRBJ1-5 and V is TRBV27; TRBD1 aligns across 7 bases. Germline lookup yields CDR1 MNHEY and CDR2 SMNVEV (reference sequence). The junction had 2 bases not matched to a gene; V was cut back by 3 bases and J by 6 bases. There are 13 residues in the CDR3. The CDR3 sequence: CASSFQGGQPQHF. CDR3 in DNA: TGTGCCAGCAGTTTCCAGGGGGGTCAGCCCCAGCATTTT.

The V and J genes are TRBV11-2 and TRBJ1-3; perhaps TRBD1 as D (5 bases). Between the trimmed V and J ends, which lost 0 bases and 4 bases, there was a span of 10 bases. Germline V lookup: CDR1 SGHAT, CDR2 FQNNGV. This CDR3 is 15 amino acids long. The CDR3 DNA is TGTGCCAGCAGCTTAGACAGGGCGGGCGGAAACACCATATATTTT. This codes for CASSLDRAGGNTIYF. Combining the CDR3 with reference TRBV11-2 and TRBJ1-3 gives the whole variable domain EAGVAQSPRYKIIEKRQSVAFWCNPISGHATLYWYQQILGQGPKLLIQFQNNGVVDDSQLPKDRFSAERLKGVDSTLKIQPAKLEDSAVYLCASSLDRAGGNTIYFGEGSWLTVV.

With respect to this clone: Different DNA sequences within this sample yield the same CDR3. The gene calls are TRBV7-8 and TRBJ2-7; maybe TRBD1 (5 bases). There are 13 residues in the CDR3. CDR1 is SGHVS, CDR2 FQNEAQ, per germline. V was cut by 4 bases and J by 2 bases, with 9 bases left in between. In DNA form, the CDR3 reads TGTGCCAGCAGCTCAGGGTACACCTACGAGCAGTACTTC. This translates into CASSSGYTYEQYF. Looking up the rest from reference TRBV7-8 and TRBJ2-7 gives the full variable domain: GAGVSQSPRYKVAKRGQDVALRCDPISGHVSLFWYQQALGQGPEFLTYFQNEAQLDKSGLPSDRFFAERPEGSVSTLKIQRTQQEDSAVYLCASSSGYTYEQYFGPGTRLTVT.

The chain links TRBV5-6 to TRBJ2-1; D is uncertain. CDR1 is SGHDT and CDR2 is YYEEEE in the germline V gene. This CDR3 has 12 residues. Deletions cut 2 bases from V and 8 bases from J, with 8 bases between. In nucleotides, the CDR3 is TGTGCCAGCAGCTTCACGTCGGATGAGCAGTTCTTC. Amino acids: CASSFTSDEQFF.

CDR3 sequence: CAISESGGANTEAFF. In DNA form, the CDR3 reads TGTGCCATCAGTGAGTCGGGGGGGGCTAACACTGAAGCTTTCTTT. The chain employs TRBV10-3 and TRBJ1-1, with D tentatively TRBD1 (6 bases). The germline V gene has CDR1 ENHRY and CDR2 SYGVKD. The CDR3 length is 15 residues. V lost 0 bases and J lost 2, with 10 bases in between.

This chain joins TRBV6-4 and TRBJ2-4; D is unclear. V lost 3 bases to trimming and J lost 7 bases, with 13 bases between them. Germline CDR1 and CDR2: MRHNA and SNTAGT. CDR3 size: 14 residues. The CDR3: CASSDTSRSNIQYF. The CDR3 DNA follows: TGTGCCAGCAGTGATACCAGCAGGTCGAACATTCAGTACTTC.

The chain employs TRBV9 and TRBJ2-1; D gene ambiguous. Trimming cost V 0 bases and J 8 bases, with 9 bases left between them. This CDR3 is 13 amino acids long. Germline lookup yields CDR1 SGDLS and CDR2 YYNGEE. In nucleotides, the CDR3 is TGTGCCAGCAGCGTAGTACCCATCCATGAGCAGTTCTTC. Translation: CASSVVPIHEQFF. Complete variable domain (other parts from reference TRBV9 and TRBJ2-1): DSGVTQTPKHLITATGQRVTLRCSPRSGDLSVYWYQQSLDQGLQFLIQYYNGEERAKGNILERFSAQQFPDLHSELNLSSLELGDSALYFCASSVVPIHEQFFGPGTRLTVL.

The chain recombines TRBV4-3 with TRBJ1-2; D is unclear. The CDR3 totals 12 residues. V shed 5 bases and J shed 8 bases, with 12 bases lying between them. Germline V gives CDR1 LGHNA, CDR2 YSLEER. As DNA, the CDR3 is TGCGCCAGCAGCGACTGGATCGGCGGCTACACCTTC. Protein sequence: CASSDWIGGYTF.

The CDR3 loop reads CAWSVGAGFQETQYF. The CDR3 DNA follows: TGTGCCTGGAGTGTCGGGGCAGGGTTCCAAGAGACCCAGTACTTC. V gene TRBV30 combines with J gene TRBJ2-5, with D perhaps TRBD1 or TRBD2 (5 bases each). Germline V gene data show CDR1 as GTSNPN and CDR2 as SVGIG (reference sequence). This CDR3 is built from 15 residues. The V gene lost 0 bases and the J gene lost 1 base, with 12 bases spanning the gap. Using reference TRBV30 and TRBJ2-5 for the parts outside the CDR3, the full variable domain is SQTIHQWPATLVQPVGSPLSLECTVEGTSNPNLYWYRQAAGRGLQLLFYSVGIGQISSEVPQNLSASRPQDRQFILSSKKLLLSDSGFYLCAWSVGAGFQETQYFGPGTRLLVL.

The V call is TRBV6-1, the J call TRBJ1-5, with no clear D. CDR1 and CDR2 from the germline V gene are MNHNS and SASEGT. V was trimmed by 4 bases and J by 3 bases, leaving 13 bases between them. This CDR3 has 15 residues. CDR3 sequence: CASSVGPQPNQPQHF. The CDR3 region has the DNA TGTGCCAGCAGTGTAGGTCCGCAACCCAATCAGCCCCAGCATTTT.

The V call is TRBV14, the J call TRBJ2-5, with 7 positions matching TRBD2. Unmatched junction bases numbered 12, after V lost 0 bases and J lost 5 bases. This CDR3 spans 17 amino acids. Germline assignment: CDR1 SGHDN and CDR2 FVKESK. CDR3 coding DNA: TGTGCCAGCAGCCAAGATCAGCGGGGAACTTGGGGGGAGACCCAGTACTTC. Translated: CASSQDQRGTWGETQYF.